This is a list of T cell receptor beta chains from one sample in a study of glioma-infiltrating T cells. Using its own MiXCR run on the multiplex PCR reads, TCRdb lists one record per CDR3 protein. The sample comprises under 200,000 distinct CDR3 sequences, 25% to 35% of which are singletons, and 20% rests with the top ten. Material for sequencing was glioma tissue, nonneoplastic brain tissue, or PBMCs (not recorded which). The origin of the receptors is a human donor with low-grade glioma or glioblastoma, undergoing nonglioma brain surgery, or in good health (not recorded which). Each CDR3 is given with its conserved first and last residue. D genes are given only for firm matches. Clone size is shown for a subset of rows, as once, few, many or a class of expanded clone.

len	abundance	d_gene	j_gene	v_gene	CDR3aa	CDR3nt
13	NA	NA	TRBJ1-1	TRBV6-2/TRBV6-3	CASRDSLCTEAFF	TGTGCCAGCAGGGACAGTCTTTGCACTGAAGCCTTCTTT
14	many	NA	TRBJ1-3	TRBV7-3	CASSLTPSGNTIYF	TGTGCCAGCAGCTTAACTCCCTCTGGAAACACCATATATTTT
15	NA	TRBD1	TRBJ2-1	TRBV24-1	CAPGEGTEPYNEQFF	TGTGCCCCCGGGGAAGGGACAGAACCGTACAATGAGCAGTTCTTC
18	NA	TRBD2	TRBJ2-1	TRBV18	CASSPFEEREGSYNEQFF	TGTGCCAGCTCACCATTCGAAGAGCGGGAGGGCTCCTACAATGAGCAGTTCTTC
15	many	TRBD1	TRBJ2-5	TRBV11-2	CASSKGADREETQYF	TGTGCCAGCAGCAAGGGGGCGGATAGGGAAGAGACCCAGTACTTC
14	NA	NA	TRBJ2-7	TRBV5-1	CASSFSGGDYEQYF	TGCGCCAGCAGCTTTTCAGGGGGGGACTACGAGCAGTACTTC
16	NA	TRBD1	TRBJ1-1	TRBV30	CAWEGAPFVGDTEAFF	TGTGCCTGGGAGGGGGCCCCGTTTGTTGGGGACACTGAAGCTTTCTTT
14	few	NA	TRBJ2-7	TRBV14	CASSPGIGAYEQYF	TGTGCCAGCAGCCCAGGAATCGGGGCCTACGAGCAGTACTTC
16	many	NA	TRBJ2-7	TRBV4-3	CASSQDLTQGYYEQYF	TGCGCCAGCAGCCAAGATCTCACCCAAGGCTACTACGAGCAGTACTTC
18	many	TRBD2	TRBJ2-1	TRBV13	CASSLGGLALNSYNEQFF	TGTGCCAGCAGCTTAGGGGGACTAGCGCTAAATTCCTACAATGAGCAGTTCTTC
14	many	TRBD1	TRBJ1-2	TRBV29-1	CSVAWDRESSGYTF	TGCAGCGTTGCTTGGGACAGGGAATCTTCTGGCTACACCTTC
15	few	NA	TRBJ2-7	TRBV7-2	CASSLQSGPGPEQYF	TGTGCCAGCAGCTTACAAAGCGGCCCCGGCCCCGAGCAGTACTTC
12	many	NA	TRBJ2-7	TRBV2	CATRLNSYEQYF	TGTGCCACTCGACTCAACTCCTACGAGCAGTACTTC
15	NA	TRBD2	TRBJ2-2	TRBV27	CASKILAANTGELIF	TGTGCCAGCAAGATACTAGCGGCGAACACCGGGGAGCTGATTTTT
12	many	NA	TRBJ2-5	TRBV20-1	CSARDSQETQYF	TGCAGTGCTAGGGACAGCCAAGAGACCCAGTACTTC
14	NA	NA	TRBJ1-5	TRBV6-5	CASGFGLTGHPQHF	TGTGCCAGCGGTTTCGGATTAACTGGGCATCCCCAGCATTTT
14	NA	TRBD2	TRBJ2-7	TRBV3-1	CASSQDSSGNFQYF	TGTGCCAGCAGCCAAGATTCTAGCGGGAACTTCCAGTACTTC
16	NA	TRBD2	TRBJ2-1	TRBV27	CASSSRLAGGNNEQFF	TGTGCCAGCAGTTCCAGACTAGCGGGAGGTAACAATGAGCAGTTCTTC
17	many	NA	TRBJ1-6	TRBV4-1	CASSQDIPPRIHSPLHF	TGCGCCAGCAGCCAAGATATCCCGCCCCGGATACATTCACCCCTCCACTTT
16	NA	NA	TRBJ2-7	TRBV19	CASSRTRTIGTDEQYF	TGTGCCAGTAGTAGAACCCGGACTATCGGCACCGACGAGCAGTACTTC
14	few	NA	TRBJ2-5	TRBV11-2	CASSPGSTVETQYF	TGTGCCAGCAGCCCAGGATCGACAGTTGAGACCCAGTACTTC
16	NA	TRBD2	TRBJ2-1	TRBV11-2	CASSLLAGVASNEQFF	TGTGCCAGCAGCTTACTAGCGGGAGTGGCCTCCAATGAGCAGTTCTTC
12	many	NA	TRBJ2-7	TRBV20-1	CSARGNAYEQYF	TGCAGTGCTAGAGGCAACGCCTACGAGCAGTACTTC
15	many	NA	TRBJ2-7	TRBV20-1	CSARESGLGTYEQYF	TGCAGTGCTAGAGAGTCGGGACTGGGAACTTACGAGCAGTACTTC
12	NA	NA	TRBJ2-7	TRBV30	CAWNFSDREQYF	TGTGCCTGGAACTTCTCGGACCGCGAGCAGTACTTC
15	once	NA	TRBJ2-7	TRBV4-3	CASSQEKWGPYEQYF	TGCGCCAGCAGCCAAGAGAAGTGGGGCCCCTACGAGCAGTACTTC
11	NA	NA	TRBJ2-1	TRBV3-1	CASSHTGEQFF	TGTGCCAGCAGCCATACGGGAGAGCAGTTCTTC
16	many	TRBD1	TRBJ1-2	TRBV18	CASSLPGQGTAYGYTF	TGTGCCAGCTCACTACCCGGACAGGGCACCGCCTATGGCTACACCTTC
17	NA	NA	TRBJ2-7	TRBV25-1	CASRGRGSALVFDEQYF	TGTGCCAGCAGAGGTAGAGGGAGTGCCCTTGTTTTCGACGAGCAGTACTTC
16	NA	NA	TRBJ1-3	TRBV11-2	CASSSQTGGSGNTIYF	TGTGCCAGCAGCTCCCAGACGGGGGGCTCTGGAAACACCATATATTTT
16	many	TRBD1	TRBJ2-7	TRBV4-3	CASSQDVQGSTYEQYF	TGCGCCAGCAGCCAGGATGTACAGGGGTCAACCTACGAGCAGTACTTC
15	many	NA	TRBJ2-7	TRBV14	CASSRNVAKPYEQYF	TGTGCCAGCAGCCGGAATGTCGCCAAACCCTACGAGCAGTACTTC
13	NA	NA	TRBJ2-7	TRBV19	CASSPWDGLEKYF	TGTGCCAGTAGTCCGTGGGACGGCCTAGAGAAGTACTTC
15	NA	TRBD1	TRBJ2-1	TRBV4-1	CASSQDLGQGYEQFF	TGCGCCAGCAGCCAAGATTTGGGACAGGGCTATGAGCAGTTCTTC
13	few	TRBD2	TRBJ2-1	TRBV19	CASSLGTSGSPFF	TGTGCCAGTAGTCTGGGGACTAGCGGGAGTCCGTTCTTC
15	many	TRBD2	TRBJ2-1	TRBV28	CASSLTTSGRNEQFF	TGTGCCAGCAGTTTAACGACTAGCGGAAGGAATGAGCAGTTCTTC
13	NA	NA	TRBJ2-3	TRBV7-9	CASSLVATDTLYF	TGTGCCAGCAGCTTAGTTGCGACAGATACGCTGTATTTT
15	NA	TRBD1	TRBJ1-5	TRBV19	CASSNMRQGYQPQHF	TGTGCCAGTAGTAACATGCGACAGGGATATCAGCCCCAGCATTTT